The present T cell receptor beta chain was sequenced within a study of T-cell reconstitution after alpha-beta-depleted transplantation in children. Library preparation (for TCRbeta) was performed with unique molecular identifiers. TCRdb called the PCR reads again in MiXCR, with one record for every CDR3 protein. This table holds about 480,000 distinct CDR3 sequences, around 13% found once. Only a few counts were recorded for this clonotype. Germline CDR1 and CDR2: LGHNA and YNFKEQ. J was trimmed by 0 bases and V by 7 bases; bases with no gene match: 22. This CDR3 is built from 21 residues. This sequence originates from a human donor who donated a stem cell graft to a child with combined immunodeficiency. The rearrangement joins TRBV4-2 to TRBJ2-3; 10 bases are shared with TRBD2. Source: PBMCs from the stem cell graft donor, taken from the stem cell graft. The CDR3 reads CASTHDTGLAVWVWSTDTQYF. CDR3 bases: TGTGCCAGCACCCATGACACCGGACTAGCGGTTTGGGTTTGGAGCACAGATACGCAGTATTTT.